This T cell receptor (beta chain) is from a study of blood T cell repertoires in COVID-19. Study overall: Samples of COVID-19 (acute and convalescent) were obtained from the United States, Italy and Spain. In each case, the material was cDNA or gDNA derived from T cells, B-cell-depleted T cells, or PBMCs.

Germline CDR1 is MGHRA and CDR2 is YSYEKL. The CDR3 is 16 amino acids. The V gene end was trimmed by 3 bases and the J gene end by 5 bases; junction bases not matched to a gene: 8. Original data processing: Nucleated cell number was recorded as an estimate derived from reference gene primer amplification. Using immunoSEQ multiplex PCR, the repertoire was profiled, and TCRdb retains in-frame clones only, with some absent. V, J and clone size derive from that table, while D and trimming were established from the DNA sequence. This table holds 110,000 to 150,000 clones, nearly 85% found once. This rearrangement joins TRBV4-1 to TRBJ2-1; 9 nucleotides match TRBD1. Material for sequencing was peripheral blood. This receptor was identified in a human donor in a cohort sampled during active COVID-19. In DNA, the CDR3 is TGCGCCAGCAGCCACCTGGGACAGGGAAGCCACAATGAGCAGTTCTTC. Protein: CASSHLGQGSHNEQFF.